This TCR beta chain was sequenced in a study of blood T cell repertoires in COVID-19. Across the study: The study drew acute and convalescent COVID-19 samples from the United States, Italy and Spain.

Using immunoSEQ multiplex PCR, the repertoire was profiled, and TCRdb retains in-frame clones only, with some absent. The data hold 650,000 to 800,000 clones, with approximately 90% observed a single time. The clonotype was recovered from a woman aged 18 to 35 with acute or convalescent COVID-19. The sequencing input was peripheral blood.

As DNA, the CDR3 is TGTGCCACCAGTGATTTACGACAATTTGGGGGCTACACCTTC. Encoded protein: CATSDLRQFGGYTF. The rearrangement uses TRBV24-1 and TRBJ1-2; D ambiguous. The germline V gene encodes CDR1 KGHDR and CDR2 SFDVKD. The CDR3 runs 14 residues. Trimming pared 1 base from V and 8 bases from J, leaving 13 bases between.